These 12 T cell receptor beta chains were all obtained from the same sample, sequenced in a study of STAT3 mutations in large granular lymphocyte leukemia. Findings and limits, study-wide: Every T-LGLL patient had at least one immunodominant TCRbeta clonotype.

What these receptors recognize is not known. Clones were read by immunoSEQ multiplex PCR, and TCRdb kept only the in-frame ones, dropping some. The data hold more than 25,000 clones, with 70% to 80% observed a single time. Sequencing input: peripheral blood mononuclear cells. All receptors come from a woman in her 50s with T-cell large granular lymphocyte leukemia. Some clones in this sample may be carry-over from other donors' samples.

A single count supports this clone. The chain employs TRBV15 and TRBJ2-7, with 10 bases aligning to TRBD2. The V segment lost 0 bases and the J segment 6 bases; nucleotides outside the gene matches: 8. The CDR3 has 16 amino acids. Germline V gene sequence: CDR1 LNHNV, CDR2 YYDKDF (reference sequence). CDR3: CATSRDLLAGVGEQYF. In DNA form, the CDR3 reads TGTGCCACCAGCAGAGATCTGCTAGCGGGAGTTGGCGAGCAGTACTTC. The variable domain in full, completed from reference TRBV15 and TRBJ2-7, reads DAMVIQNPRYQVTQFGKPVTLSCSQTLNHNVMYWYQQKSSQAPKLLFHYYDKDFNNEADTPDNFQSRRPNTSFCFLDIRSPGLGDTAMYLCATSRDLLAGVGEQYFGPGTRLTVT.

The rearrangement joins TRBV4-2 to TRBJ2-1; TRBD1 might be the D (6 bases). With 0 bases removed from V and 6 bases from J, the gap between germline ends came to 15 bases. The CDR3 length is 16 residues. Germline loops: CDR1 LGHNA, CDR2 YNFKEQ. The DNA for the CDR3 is TGTGCCAGCAGCCAAGATCCAGGGGCCGCCGGCAATGAGCAGTTCTTC. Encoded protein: CASSQDPGAAGNEQFF.

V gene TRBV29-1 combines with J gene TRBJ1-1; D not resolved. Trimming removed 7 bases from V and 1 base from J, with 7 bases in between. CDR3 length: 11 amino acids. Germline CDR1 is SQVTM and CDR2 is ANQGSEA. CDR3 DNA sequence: TGCAGCGCCGTTGAGAACACTGAAGCTTTCTTT. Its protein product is CSAVENTEAFF.

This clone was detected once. The CDR3 protein is CATTQAPQETQYF. In DNA, the CDR3 is TGTGCCACTACTCAGGCGCCACAAGAGACCCAGTACTTC. The rearrangement uses TRBV7-9 and TRBJ2-5; no clear D. CDR1 and CDR2 (germline): SEHNR, FQNEAQ (reference sequence). The V gene lost 10 bases and the J gene lost 2 bases, with 14 bases spanning the gap. This CDR3 has 13 residues.

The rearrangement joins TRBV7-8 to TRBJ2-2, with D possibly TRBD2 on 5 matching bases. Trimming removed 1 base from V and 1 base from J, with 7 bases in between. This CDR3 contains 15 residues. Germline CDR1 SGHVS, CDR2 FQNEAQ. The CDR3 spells CASSLVAGNTGELFF. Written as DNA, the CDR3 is TGTGCCAGCAGCTTAGTGGCGGGGAACACCGGGGAGCTGTTTTTT.

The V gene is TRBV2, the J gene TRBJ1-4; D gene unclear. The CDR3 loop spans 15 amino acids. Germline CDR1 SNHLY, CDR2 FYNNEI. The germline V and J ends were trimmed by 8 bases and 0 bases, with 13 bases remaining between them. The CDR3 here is CASVRPVTTNEKLFF. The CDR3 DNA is TGTGCCAGCGTTAGGCCAGTCACAACTAATGAAAAACTGTTTTTT.

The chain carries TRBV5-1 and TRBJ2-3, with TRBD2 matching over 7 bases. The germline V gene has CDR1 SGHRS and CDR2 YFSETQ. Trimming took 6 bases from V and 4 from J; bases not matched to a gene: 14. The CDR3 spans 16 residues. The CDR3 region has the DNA TGCGCCAGCAACCCGGCTGGCGGGAGCGGCCCAGATACGCAGTATTTT. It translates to CASNPAGGSGPDTQYF.

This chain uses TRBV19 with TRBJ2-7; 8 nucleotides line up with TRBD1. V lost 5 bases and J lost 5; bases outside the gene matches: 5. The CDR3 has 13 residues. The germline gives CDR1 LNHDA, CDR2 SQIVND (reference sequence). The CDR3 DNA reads TGTGCCAGTAGTTGGGACAGGCACAACGAGCAGTACTTC. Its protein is CASSWDRHNEQYF.

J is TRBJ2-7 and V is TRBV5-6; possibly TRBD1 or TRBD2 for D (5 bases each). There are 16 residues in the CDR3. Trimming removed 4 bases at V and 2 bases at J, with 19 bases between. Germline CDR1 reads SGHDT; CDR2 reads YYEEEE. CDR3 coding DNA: TGTGCCAGCAGCCCGTGGGACCACCGAGGGACCTACGAGCAGTACTTC. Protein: CASSPWDHRGTYEQYF.

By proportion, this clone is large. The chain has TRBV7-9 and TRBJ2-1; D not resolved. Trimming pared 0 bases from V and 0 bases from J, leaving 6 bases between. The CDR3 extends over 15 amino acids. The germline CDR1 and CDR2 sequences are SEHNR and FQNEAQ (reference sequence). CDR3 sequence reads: CASSLASISYNEQFF. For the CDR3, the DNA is TGTGCCAGCAGCTTAGCTAGTATCTCCTACAATGAGCAGTTCTTC.

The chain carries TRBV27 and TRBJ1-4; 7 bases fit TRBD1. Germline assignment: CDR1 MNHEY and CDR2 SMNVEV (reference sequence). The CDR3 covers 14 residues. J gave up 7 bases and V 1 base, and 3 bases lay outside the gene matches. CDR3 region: CASSLYGQAEKLFF. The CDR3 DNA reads TGTGCCAGCAGTTTATACGGACAGGCTGAAAAACTGTTTTTT.

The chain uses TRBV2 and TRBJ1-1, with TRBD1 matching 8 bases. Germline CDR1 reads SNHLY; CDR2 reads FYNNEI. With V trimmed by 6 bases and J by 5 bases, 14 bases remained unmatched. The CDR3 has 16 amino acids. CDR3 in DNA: TGTGCCAGCAGAGAGTCAGGGGGCGCAGGGAAAACTGAAGCTTTCTTT. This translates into CASRESGGAGKTEAFF.